The rows below give T cell receptor beta chains drawn from one sample of a study of patients and donors after allogeneic stem cell transplantation. From the RT-PCR reads, TCRdb called clonotypes with MiXCR, one entry per CDR3 protein. The sample yields about 160,000 distinct CDR3 sequences, over 30% seen once. The sequencing input was blood, either unsorted or a sorted T cell fraction (not recorded which). Receptor source: a human donor who was either an allogeneic HSCT recipient or a stem cell or donor lymphocyte infusion donor (not recorded which). It is not recorded whose cells these are; they may come from a transplant donor. CDR3s include the opening cysteine and the closing phenylalanine or tryptophan. Each record gives: V gene, clone size, J gene, D gene, CDR3 protein, CDR3 DNA. A D gene is named only where the DNA matches it firmly. Not every row has a clone size; where given, it reads once, few, many or a size class.

TRBV4-3	NA	TRBJ1-2	NA	CASSQDRPVLYGYTF	TGCGCCAGCAGCCAAGATAGGCCTGTTCTTTATGGCTACACCTTC
TRBV28	few	TRBJ1-5	NA	CANQGRRGNQPQHF	TGTGCCAACCAGGGGCGCCGTGGCAATCAGCCCCAGCATTTT
TRBV6-5	few	TRBJ1-2	NA	CASSNLPGPNYGYTF	TGTGCCAGCAGTAACCTACCGGGGCCGAACTATGGCTACACCTTC
TRBV10-3	NA	TRBJ1-5	NA	CTISVVGHRSNQPQHF	TGTACCATCAGTGTTGTTGGGCATAGAAGCAATCAGCCCCAGCATTTT
TRBV20-1	NA	TRBJ1-5	NA	CSAREGLDQPQHF	TGCAGTGCTAGAGAGGGACTAGATCAGCCCCAGCATTTT
TRBV5-1	NA	TRBJ1-1	NA	CASSLGPLIEAFF	TGCGCCAGCAGCTTGGGACCGCTTATAGAAGCTTTCTTT
TRBV7-2	few	TRBJ1-5	NA	CASSLKNQPQHF	TGTGCCAGCAGCTTAAAAAATCAGCCCCAGCATTTT
TRBV27	NA	TRBJ1-1	TRBD1	CASSPRLGQGDTEAFF	TGTGCCAGCAGTCCGAGATTGGGACAGGGAGATACTGAAGCTTTCTTT
TRBV6-2/TRBV6-3	few	TRBJ1-5	TRBD1	CASSYGQGSQPQHF	TGTGCCAGCAGTTACGGACAGGGGAGTCAGCCCCAGCATTTT
TRBV20-1	NA	TRBJ2-2	TRBD2	CSATRSGGFLRELFF	TGCAGTGCTACCCGTAGCGGGGGGTTTCTCAGGGAGCTGTTTTTT
TRBV5-1	NA	TRBJ1-4	TRBD1	CASSKDRFLNEKLFF	TGCGCCAGCAGTAAGGACAGGTTCCTTAATGAAAAACTGTTTTTT
TRBV7-6	few	TRBJ1-1	NA	CASSLIPGNTEAFF	TGTGCCAGCAGCTTAATCCCGGGAAACACTGAAGCTTTCTTT
TRBV10-3	NA	TRBJ2-2	NA	CATLDQNTGELFF	TGTGCCACCCTCGACCAGAACACCGGGGAGCTGTTTTTT
TRBV12-3/TRBV12-4	NA	TRBJ1-4	NA	CASSFSRINEKLFF	TGTGCCAGCAGTTTCTCGCGGATTAATGAAAAACTGTTTTTT
TRBV12-3/TRBV12-4	NA	TRBJ2-1	NA	CASSFRGHRTEQFF	TGTGCCAGCAGTTTTCGGGGACATAGGACTGAGCAGTTCTTC
TRBV7-6	NA	TRBJ1-1	TRBD1	CASSLPAEGAKNTEAFF	TGTGCCAGCAGCTTACCAGCTGAGGGGGCGAAGAACACTGAAGCTTTCTTT
TRBV27	many	TRBJ1-6	TRBD1	CASGQGASYNSPLHF	TGTGCCAGCGGCCAGGGGGCCTCCTATAATTCACCCCTCCACTTT
TRBV6-2/TRBV6-3	NA	TRBJ2-1	NA	CASSRNRGRDEQFF	TGTGCCAGCAGCCGAAACCGGGGACGCGATGAGCAGTTCTTC
TRBV9	NA	TRBJ2-1	TRBD2	CASSTLAGGYNEQFF	TGTGCCAGCAGCACACTAGCGGGGGGTTACAATGAGCAGTTCTTC
TRBV6-6	many	TRBJ1-3	TRBD1	CASSYHQAGGSGNTIYF	TGTGCCAGCAGTTACCACCAGGCAGGGGGCTCTGGAAACACCATATATTTT
TRBV6-5	NA	TRBJ2-7	TRBD1	CASRAGTGRTYEQYF	TGTGCCAGCAGAGCCGGGACAGGGCGTACCTACGAGCAGTACTTC
TRBV28	few	TRBJ1-2	NA	CASSTLIYRGYTF	TGTGCCAGCAGTACTCTAATATACAGGGGCTACACCTTC
TRBV10-3	NA	TRBJ1-1	TRBD1	CAISSGTGGAGTTEAFF	TGTGCCATCAGTTCCGGGACAGGGGGCGCCGGGACCACTGAAGCTTTCTTT
TRBV28	few	TRBJ1-3	NA	CASNAMPYSGNTIYF	TGTGCCAGCAACGCTATGCCCTACTCTGGAAACACCATATATTTT
TRBV30	NA	TRBJ1-6	NA	CAWKPGRAGNSPLHF	TGTGCCTGGAAGCCAGGCCGGGCGGGTAATTCACCCCTCCACTTT
TRBV27	many	TRBJ1-5	NA	CASSLGGSNQPQHF	TGTGCCAGCAGCTTGGGGGGAAGCAATCAGCCCCAGCATTTT
TRBV20-1	NA	TRBJ1-6	NA	CSASLAALHF	TGCAGTGCTAGTTTAGCAGCCCTCCACTTT